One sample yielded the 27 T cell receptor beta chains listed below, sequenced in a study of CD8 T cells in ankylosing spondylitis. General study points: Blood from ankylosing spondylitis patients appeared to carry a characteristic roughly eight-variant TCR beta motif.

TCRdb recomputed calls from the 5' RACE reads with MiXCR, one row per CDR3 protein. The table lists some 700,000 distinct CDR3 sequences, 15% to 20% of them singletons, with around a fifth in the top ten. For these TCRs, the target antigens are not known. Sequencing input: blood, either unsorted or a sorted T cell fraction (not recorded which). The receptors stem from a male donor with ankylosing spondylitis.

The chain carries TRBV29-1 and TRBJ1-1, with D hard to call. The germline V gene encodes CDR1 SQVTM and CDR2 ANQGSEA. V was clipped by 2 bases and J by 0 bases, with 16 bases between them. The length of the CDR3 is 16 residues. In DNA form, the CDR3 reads TGCAGCGTTGAATTTTTGGAGGTTCCATTGAACACTGAAGCTTTCTTT. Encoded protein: CSVEFLEVPLNTEAFF.

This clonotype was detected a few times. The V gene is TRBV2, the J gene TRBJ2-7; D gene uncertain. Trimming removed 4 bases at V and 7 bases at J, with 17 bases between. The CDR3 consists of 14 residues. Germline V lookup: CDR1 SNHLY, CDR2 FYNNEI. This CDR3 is CASSVVREGMEQYF. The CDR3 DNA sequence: TGTGCCAGCAGTGTTGTCAGAGAAGGGATGGAGCAGTACTTC.

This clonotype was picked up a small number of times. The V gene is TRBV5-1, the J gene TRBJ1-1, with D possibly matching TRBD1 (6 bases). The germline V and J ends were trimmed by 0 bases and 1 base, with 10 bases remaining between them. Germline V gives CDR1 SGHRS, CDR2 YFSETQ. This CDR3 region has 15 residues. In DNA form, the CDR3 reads TGCGCCAGCAGCTTGGAGGGGGGACAGAACACTGAAGCTTTCTTT. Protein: CASSLEGGQNTEAFF.

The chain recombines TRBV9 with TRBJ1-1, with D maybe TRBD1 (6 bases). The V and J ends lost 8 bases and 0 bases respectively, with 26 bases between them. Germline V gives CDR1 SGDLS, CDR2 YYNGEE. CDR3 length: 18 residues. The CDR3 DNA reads TGTGCCAGGACGGAATGCGGGGGGCAGGGCGCGATGAACACTGAAGCTTTCTTT. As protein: CARTECGGQGAMNTEAFF. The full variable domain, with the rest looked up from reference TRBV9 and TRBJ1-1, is DSGVTQTPKHLITATGQRVTLRCSPRSGDLSVYWYQQSLDQGLQFLIQYYNGEERAKGNILERFSAQQFPDLHSELNLSSLELGDSALYFCARTECGGQGAMNTEAFFGQGTRLTVV.

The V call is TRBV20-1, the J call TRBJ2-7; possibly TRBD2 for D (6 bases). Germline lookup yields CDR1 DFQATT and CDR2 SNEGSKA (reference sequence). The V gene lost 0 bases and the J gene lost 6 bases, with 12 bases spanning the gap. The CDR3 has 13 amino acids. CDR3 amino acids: CSAREPTRREQYF. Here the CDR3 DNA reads TGCAGTGCTAGAGAACCGACTAGGCGCGAGCAGTACTTC.

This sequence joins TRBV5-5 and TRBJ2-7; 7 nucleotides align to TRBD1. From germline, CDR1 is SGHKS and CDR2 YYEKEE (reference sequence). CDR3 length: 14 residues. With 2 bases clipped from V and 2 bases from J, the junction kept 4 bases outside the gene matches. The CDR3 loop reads CASSFPGTAYEQYF. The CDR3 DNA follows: TGTGCCAGCAGCTTTCCGGGGACAGCCTACGAGCAGTACTTC.

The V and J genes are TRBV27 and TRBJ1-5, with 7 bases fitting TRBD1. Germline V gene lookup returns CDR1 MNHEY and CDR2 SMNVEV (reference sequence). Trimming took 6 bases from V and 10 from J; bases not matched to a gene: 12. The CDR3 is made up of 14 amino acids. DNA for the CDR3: TGTGCCAGCAGGCTACAGGGGAATTACGGTCCCCAGCATTTT. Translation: CASRLQGNYGPQHF.

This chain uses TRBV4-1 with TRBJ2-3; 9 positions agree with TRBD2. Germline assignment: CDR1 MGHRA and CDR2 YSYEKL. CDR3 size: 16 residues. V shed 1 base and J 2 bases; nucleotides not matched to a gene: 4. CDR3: CASSQVAGAVTDTQYF. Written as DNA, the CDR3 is TGCGCCAGCAGCCAAGTAGCGGGGGCCGTCACAGATACGCAGTATTTT.

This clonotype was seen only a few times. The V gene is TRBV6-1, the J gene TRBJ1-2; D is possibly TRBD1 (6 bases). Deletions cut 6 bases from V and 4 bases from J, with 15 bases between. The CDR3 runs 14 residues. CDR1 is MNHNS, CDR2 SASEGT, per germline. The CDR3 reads CASREGEYLYGYTF. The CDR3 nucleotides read TGTGCCAGCAGGGAGGGGGAATACCTCTATGGCTACACCTTC.

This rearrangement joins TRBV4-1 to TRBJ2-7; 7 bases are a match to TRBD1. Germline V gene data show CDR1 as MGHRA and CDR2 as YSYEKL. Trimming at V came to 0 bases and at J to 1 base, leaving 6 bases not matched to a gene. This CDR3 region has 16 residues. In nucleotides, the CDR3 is TGCGCCAGCAGCCAAGAGACAGGGCCCCTGTCCTACGAGCAGTACTTC. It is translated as CASSQETGPLSYEQYF.

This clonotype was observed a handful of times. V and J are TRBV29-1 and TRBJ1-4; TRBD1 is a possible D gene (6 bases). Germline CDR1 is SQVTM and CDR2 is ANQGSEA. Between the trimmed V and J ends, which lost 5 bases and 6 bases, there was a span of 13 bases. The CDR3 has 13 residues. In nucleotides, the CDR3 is TGCAGCGTTCGGGTCAGGGGAGATGAAAAACTGTTTTTT. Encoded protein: CSVRVRGDEKLFF.

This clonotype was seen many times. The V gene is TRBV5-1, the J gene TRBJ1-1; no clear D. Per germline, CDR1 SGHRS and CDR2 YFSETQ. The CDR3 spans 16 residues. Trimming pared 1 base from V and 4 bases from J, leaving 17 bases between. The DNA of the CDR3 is TGCGCCAGCAGCTTGAAGCTTTCTGGAGATCGCACTGAAGCTTTCTTT. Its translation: CASSLKLSGDRTEAFF.

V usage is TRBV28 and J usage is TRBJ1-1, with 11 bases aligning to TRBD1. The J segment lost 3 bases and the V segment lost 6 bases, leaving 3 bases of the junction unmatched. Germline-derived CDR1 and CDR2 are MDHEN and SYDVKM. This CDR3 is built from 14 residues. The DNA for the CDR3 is TGTGCCAGCAGAGGACAGGGGGCGGACACTGAAGCTTTCTTT. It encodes CASRGQGADTEAFF.

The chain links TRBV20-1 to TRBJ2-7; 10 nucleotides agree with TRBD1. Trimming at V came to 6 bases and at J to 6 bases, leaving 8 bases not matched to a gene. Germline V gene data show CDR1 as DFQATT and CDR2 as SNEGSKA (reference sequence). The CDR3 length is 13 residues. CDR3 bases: TGCAGTGCGATAGCCGGGACAGGGGTCGAGCAGTACTTC. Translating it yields CSAIAGTGVEQYF.

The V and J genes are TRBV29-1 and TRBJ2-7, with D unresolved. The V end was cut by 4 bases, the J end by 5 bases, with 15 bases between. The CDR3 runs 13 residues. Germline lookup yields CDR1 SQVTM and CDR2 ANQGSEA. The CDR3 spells CSVGTATVHEQYF. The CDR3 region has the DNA TGCAGCGTTGGAACAGCTACAGTCCACGAGCAGTACTTC.

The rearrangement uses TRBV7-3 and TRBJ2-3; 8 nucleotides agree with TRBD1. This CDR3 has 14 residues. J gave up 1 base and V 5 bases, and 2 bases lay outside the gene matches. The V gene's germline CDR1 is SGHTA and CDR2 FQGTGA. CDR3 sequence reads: CASSADRGTDTQYF. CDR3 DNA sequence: TGTGCCAGCAGCGCGGACAGGGGCACAGATACGCAGTATTTT.

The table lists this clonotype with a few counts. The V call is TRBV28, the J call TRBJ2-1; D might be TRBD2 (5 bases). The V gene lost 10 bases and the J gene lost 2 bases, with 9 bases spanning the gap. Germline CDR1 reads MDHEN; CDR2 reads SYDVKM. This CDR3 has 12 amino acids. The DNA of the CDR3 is TGTGCCACCTCCGGGACCTACAATGAGCAGTTCTTC. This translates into CATSGTYNEQFF.

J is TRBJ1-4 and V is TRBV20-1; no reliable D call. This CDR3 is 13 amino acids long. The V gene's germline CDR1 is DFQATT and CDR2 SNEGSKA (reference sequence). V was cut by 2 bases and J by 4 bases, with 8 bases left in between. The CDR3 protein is CSARNPLNEKLFF. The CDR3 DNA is TGCAGTGCTAGAAACCCCCTTAATGAAAAACTGTTTTTT.

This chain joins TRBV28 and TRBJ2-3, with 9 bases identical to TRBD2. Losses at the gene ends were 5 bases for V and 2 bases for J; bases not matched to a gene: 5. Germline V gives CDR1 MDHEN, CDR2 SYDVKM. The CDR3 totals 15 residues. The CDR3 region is CASSTTSGYTDTQYF. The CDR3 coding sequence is TGTGCCAGCAGTACGACTAGCGGCTACACAGATACGCAGTATTTT. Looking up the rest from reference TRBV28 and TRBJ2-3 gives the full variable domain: DVKVTQSSRYLVKRTGEKVFLECVQDMDHENMFWYRQDPGLGLRLIYFSYDVKMKEKGDIPEGYSVSREKKERFSLILESASTNQTSMYLCASSTTSGYTDTQYFGPGTRLTVL.

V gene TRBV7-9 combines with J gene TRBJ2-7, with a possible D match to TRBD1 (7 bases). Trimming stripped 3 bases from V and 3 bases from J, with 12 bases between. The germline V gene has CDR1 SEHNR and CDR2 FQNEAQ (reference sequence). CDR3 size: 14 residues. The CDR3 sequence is CASSFGGTVYEQYF. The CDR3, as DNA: TGTGCCAGCAGCTTCGGCGGGACAGTCTACGAGCAGTACTTC.

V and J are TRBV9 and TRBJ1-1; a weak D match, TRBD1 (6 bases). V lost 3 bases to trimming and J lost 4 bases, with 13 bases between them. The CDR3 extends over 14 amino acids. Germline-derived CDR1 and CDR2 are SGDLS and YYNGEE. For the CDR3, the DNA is TGTGCCAGCAGCGGAGTGGGGGGCGGCACTGAAGCTTTCTTT. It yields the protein CASSGVGGGTEAFF.

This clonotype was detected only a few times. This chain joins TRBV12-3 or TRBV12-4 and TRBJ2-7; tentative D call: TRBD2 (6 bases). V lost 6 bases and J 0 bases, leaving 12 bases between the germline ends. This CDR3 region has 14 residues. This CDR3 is CASSTGGPSYEQYF. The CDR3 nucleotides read TGTGCCAGCAGCACCGGAGGGCCCTCCTACGAGCAGTACTTC.

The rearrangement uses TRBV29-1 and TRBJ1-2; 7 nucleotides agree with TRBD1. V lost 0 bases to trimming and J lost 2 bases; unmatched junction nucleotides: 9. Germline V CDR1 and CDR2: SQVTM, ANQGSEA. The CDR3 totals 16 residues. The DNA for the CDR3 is TGCAGCGTTGAAGACAATACACAGGGGTCGAACTATGGCTACACCTTC. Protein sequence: CSVEDNTQGSNYGYTF.

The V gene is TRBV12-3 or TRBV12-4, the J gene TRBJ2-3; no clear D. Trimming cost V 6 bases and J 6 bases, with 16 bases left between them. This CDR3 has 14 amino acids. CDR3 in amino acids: CASRRWPPADTQYF. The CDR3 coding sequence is TGTGCCAGCAGAAGGTGGCCCCCTGCGGATACGCAGTATTTT.

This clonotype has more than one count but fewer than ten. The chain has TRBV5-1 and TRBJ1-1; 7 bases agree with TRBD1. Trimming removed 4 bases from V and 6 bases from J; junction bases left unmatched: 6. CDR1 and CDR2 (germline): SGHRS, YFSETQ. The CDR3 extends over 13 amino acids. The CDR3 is CASSPTGIAEAFF. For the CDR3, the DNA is TGCGCCAGCAGCCCGACAGGGATCGCTGAAGCTTTCTTT.

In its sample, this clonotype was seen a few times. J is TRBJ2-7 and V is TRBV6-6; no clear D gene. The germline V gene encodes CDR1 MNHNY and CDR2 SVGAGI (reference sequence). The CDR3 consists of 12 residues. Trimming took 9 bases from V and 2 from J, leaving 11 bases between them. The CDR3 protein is CASRTGTYEQYF. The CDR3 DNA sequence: TGTGCCAGTAGGACGGGTACCTACGAGCAGTACTTC.

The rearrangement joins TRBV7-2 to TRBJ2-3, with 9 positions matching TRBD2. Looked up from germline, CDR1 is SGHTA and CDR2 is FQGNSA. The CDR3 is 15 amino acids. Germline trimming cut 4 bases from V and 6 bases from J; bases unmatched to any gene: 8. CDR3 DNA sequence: TGTGCCAGCAGCTCCATAGCGGGAGTTAGTGATACGCAGTATTTT. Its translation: CASSSIAGVSDTQYF.